This entry lists 11 T cell receptor beta chains sequenced from one sample in a study of shared clonotypes between healthy human individuals. Naive CD8 cells were CD45RO-negative, positively selected for CCR7, excluding terminally differentiated effector memory CD45RA+ cells. Sequencing was performed with immunoSEQ multiplex PCR; in TCRdb, only in-frame clones are kept and a portion is missing. The profile shows around 2,000,000 clones, around 96% of them singletons. The specimen sequenced was naive CD8+ T cells sorted from blood. These receptors were collected from a man between 18 and 35 years old in good health.

The rearrangement joins TRBV7-6 to TRBJ2-7, with a weak D call TRBD1 (5 bases). The V end was cut by 0 bases, the J end by 3 bases, with 12 bases between. This CDR3 has 15 amino acids. CDR1 SGHVS and CDR2 FNYEAQ come from the germline V gene. The CDR3: CASSLAQDSRYEQYF. CDR3 bases: TGTGCCAGCAGCTTAGCCCAAGACAGCCGCTACGAGCAGTACTTC. The complete variable domain, with remaining parts taken from reference TRBV7-6 and TRBJ2-7, reads GAGVSQSPRYKVTKRGQDVALRCDPISGHVSLYWYRQALGQGPEFLTYFNYEAQQDKSGLPNDRFSAERPEGSISTLTIQRTEQRDSAMYRCASSLAQDSRYEQYFGPGTRLTVT.

This chain links TRBV7-9 with TRBJ1-1; D remains ambiguous. Trimming stripped 7 bases from V and 3 bases from J, with 6 bases between. This CDR3 has 11 amino acids. Germline values: CDR1 SEHNR, CDR2 FQNEAQ (reference sequence). Written as DNA, the CDR3 is TGTGCCAGCACGGGGTACACTGAAGCTTTCTTT. It encodes CASTGYTEAFF.

About this clone: This sample also contains other DNA sequences that code for the same CDR3. The CDR3 DNA follows: TGTGCCAGCAGCTCAGGCGTAAATGAGCAGTTCTTC. Residues: CASSSGVNEQFF. This chain connects TRBV7-9 to TRBJ2-1, with D uncertain. CDR3 length equals 12 residues. Trimming stripped 4 bases from V and 7 bases from J, with 8 bases between. Germline CDR1 reads SEHNR; CDR2 reads FQNEAQ (reference sequence). Complete variable domain (other parts from reference TRBV7-9 and TRBJ2-1): DTGVSQNPRHKITKRGQNVTFRCDPISEHNRLYWYRQTLGQGPEFLTYFQNEAQLEKSRLLSDRFSAERPKGSFSTLEIQRTEQGDSAMYLCASSSGVNEQFFGPGTRLTVL.

V gene TRBV5-4 combines with J gene TRBJ1-1; D perhaps matches TRBD1 (5 bases). Trimming took 3 bases from V and 6 from J, leaving 12 bases between them. This CDR3 comprises 13 residues. Germline V gene data show CDR1 as SGHNT and CDR2 as YYREEE (reference sequence). The CDR3 loop reads CASSSRVNAEAFF. The CDR3 DNA reads TGTGCCAGCAGCTCCAGGGTAAACGCTGAAGCTTTCTTT.

V and J are TRBV19 and TRBJ2-2; 7 bases line up with TRBD2. CDR3 length: 13 amino acids. The germline gives CDR1 LNHDA, CDR2 SQIVND (reference sequence). The V gene end was trimmed by 5 bases and the J gene end by 7 bases; junction bases not matched to a gene: 4. CDR3 in amino acids: CASSPRTSGELFF. In DNA, the CDR3 is TGTGCCAGTAGTCCTAGGACTAGCGGGGAGCTGTTTTTT.

This clone is a singleton in its sample. The rearrangement links TRBV4-3 to TRBJ2-1, with 9 bases matching TRBD2. Germline-derived CDR1 and CDR2 are LGHNA and YSLEER. The V gene end was trimmed by 4 bases and the J gene end by 6 bases; junction bases not matched to a gene: 4. The CDR3 sequence is 14 residues long. CDR3 sequence: CASSRGLASNEQFF. CDR3 nucleotide sequence: TGCGCCAGCAGCCGGGGACTAGCAAGCAATGAGCAGTTCTTC.

The chain has TRBV29-1 and TRBJ2-6; D is uncertain. V dropped 1 base and J dropped 4 bases, with 5 bases sitting between them. The CDR3 is made up of 13 amino acids. CDR1 is SQVTM and CDR2 is ANQGSEA in the germline V gene. CDR3 DNA: TGCAGCGTTGAAGGGCGCGGGGCCAACGTCCTGACTTTC. Translating it yields CSVEGRGANVLTF.

The count of this clone is one. The rearrangement joins TRBV2 to TRBJ2-3; D may be TRBD1 or TRBD2 (5 bases each). CDR3 length equals 15 residues. Germline V CDR1 and CDR2: SNHLY, FYNNEI. Trimming took off 7 bases at V and 0 bases at J, with 14 bases between the two ends. This CDR3 reads CASKYGTASTDTQYF. The CDR3 region has the DNA TGTGCCAGCAAATACGGGACGGCTAGCACAGATACGCAGTATTTT.

This sequence joins TRBV7-8 and TRBJ2-7; the match to TRBD1 covers 8 bases. Germline CDR1 and CDR2: SGHVS and FQNEAQ. CDR3 length: 17 residues. Germline trimming cut 1 base from V and 4 bases from J; bases unmatched to any gene: 12. CDR3 in DNA: TGTGCCAGCAGCTTAGATAAAGGGACAGGCGCGAGTTACGAGCAGTACTTC. Residues: CASSLDKGTGASYEQYF.

V and J are TRBV21-1 and TRBJ2-1; the table's D call TRBD2 went unverified against the DNA. TRBV21-1 is reported as a pseudogene. CDR3 length: 17 residues. The CDR3 reads CASSCLPSGRSYNEQFF. CDR3 sequence (DNA): TGTGCCAGCAGCTGCCTTCCCAGCGGGAGGTCCTACAATGAGCAGTTCTTC.

Note on this clone: Different DNA sequences within this sample yield the same CDR3. This rearrangement joins TRBV6-6 to TRBJ2-5, with D perhaps matching TRBD2 (5 bases). V was shortened by 6 bases and J by 3 bases, with 11 bases between the two germline ends. The germline gives CDR1 MNHNY, CDR2 SVGAGI (reference sequence). This CDR3 spans 13 amino acids. In nucleotides, the CDR3 is TGTGCCAGCAGCCCTCGGGGAGAAGAGACCCAGTACTTC. Its translation: CASSPRGEETQYF.